The next 5 T cell receptor beta chains were all read from a single sample in a study of blood T cell repertoires in COVID-19. Some clones are missing from TCRdb's copy, which holds only in-frame ones; the method was immunoSEQ multiplex PCR. There are roughly 290,000 clones in the sample; around 85% occur only once, and roughly 0.87% lies in the top ten. The sequencing input was peripheral blood. Receptors originate from a human donor with COVID-19, enrolled during active disease. The donor label of this sample is uncertain.

This chain links TRBV30 with TRBJ1-4; 10 bases map to TRBD1. The germline V gene has CDR1 GTSNPN and CDR2 SVGIG (reference sequence). This CDR3 is 14 amino acids long. The trim removed 5 bases at V and 5 bases at J, leaving 5 bases unmatched. CDR3 bases: TGTGCCTGGGGTGAGGGACAGGGGAATGAAAAACTGTTTTTT. It codes for CAWGEGQGNEKLFF.

The rearrangement uses TRBV5-1 and TRBJ2-2; D possibly corresponds to TRBD2 (5 bases). The germline V gene encodes CDR1 SGHRS and CDR2 YFSETQ. Trimming took 3 bases from V and 0 from J, leaving 9 bases between them. This CDR3 has 15 residues. DNA of the CDR3: TGCGCCAGCAGCTCGGACGGGGCGAACACCGGGGAGCTGTTTTTT. Protein sequence: CASSSDGANTGELFF.

The genes are TRBV7-3 and TRBJ2-3; 7 bases are a match to TRBD2. The CDR3 is made up of 16 amino acids. Trimming removed 2 bases from V and 3 bases from J; junction bases left unmatched: 8. From germline, CDR1 is SGHTA and CDR2 FQGTGA. CDR3 sequence (DNA): TGTGCCAGCAGCTTACTCGGCGGGAGACGGACAGATACGCAGTATTTT. Amino acid sequence: CASSLLGGRRTDTQYF.

The CDR3: CASSLVAGGGPYEQYF. The CDR3 coding sequence is TGTGCCAGCAGCTTGGTAGCGGGAGGGGGTCCCTACGAGCAGTACTTC. The chain links TRBV7-2 to TRBJ2-7; 11 positions agree with TRBD2. The CDR3 length is 16 residues. From germline, CDR1 is SGHTA and CDR2 FQGNSA. Germline trimming cut 3 bases from V and 2 bases from J; bases unmatched to any gene: 6. The whole variable domain, filled in from reference TRBV7-2 and TRBJ2-7, reads GAGVSQSPSNKVTEKGKDVELRCDPISGHTALYWYRQSLGQGLEFLIYFQGNSAPDKSGLPSDRFSAERTGGSVSTLTIQRTQQEDSAVYLCASSLVAGGGPYEQYFGPGTRLTVT.

This clone showed up just a few times. The chain has TRBV28 and TRBJ2-5; D is possibly TRBD1 (6 bases). From germline, CDR1 is MDHEN and CDR2 SYDVKM. The CDR3 loop spans 15 amino acids. The germline V and J ends were trimmed by 7 bases and 5 bases, with 20 bases remaining between them. The CDR3 here is CASNQPTGPGETQYF. The CDR3 DNA sequence: TGTGCCAGCAATCAACCTACAGGGCCGGGGGAGACCCAGTACTTC.